The TCR beta chain described here comes from a study of regulatory T cells in long-lasting Graves disease. This clonotype was seen ten or more times. Noted time point: newly diagnosed GD, antithyroid drugs for less than 3 months. The TCR library was made from RNA extracted from PBMCs. Investigators prepared the TCR beta libraries by applying iRepertoire HTBI primers and Arm-PCR of CDR3 regions. MiXCR, run by TCRdb on the multiplex PCR reads, gives a single entry per CDR3 protein. The top ten clones hold about 19% of a sample with some 370,000 distinct CDR3 sequences, 12% of them seen once. These records were also assigned to another study, of T cells in Graves' hyperthyroidism and ophthalmopathy.

The receptor comes from a woman between 18 and 29 years old with Graves disease. Sample: peripheral blood mononuclear cells (PBMCs), taken at new diagnosis, from a patient treated with antithyroid drugs.

CDR3 protein: CASSLYSQAETQYF. The CDR3 nucleotides are TGTGCCAGCAGTTTATATTCCCAGGCAGAGACCCAGTACTTC. The chain combines TRBV28 with TRBJ2-5; D remains ambiguous. Trimming removed 1 base at V and 4 bases at J, with 10 bases between. The CDR3 extends over 14 amino acids. Germline assignment: CDR1 MDHEN and CDR2 SYDVKM.